This TCR beta chain is drawn from a study of blood T cell repertoires in COVID-19 (dated by TCRdb to the early 2020s). Background for the entire study: Samples covering the acute and convalescent phases of COVID-19 were provided by collaborators in the United States, Italy and Spain. A de-identified subject ID, COVID-19 status, age in years and sex were almost always included in the sample metadata. The dataset comprised deeply sampled blood TCRbeta repertoires from subjects exposed to, actively infected with, or recovered from COVID-19. A freely available public database, intended as a resource for researchers studying the immune response to SARS-CoV-2, is where the repertoires were released. Where available, HLA class I and class II types were taken from metadata supplied by the sample provider and were not determined by assay-based typing. The samples were drawn from two sources: the first 160 participants of the ongoing ImmuneRACE study, and 950 to 1,500 subjects contributed by 6 global collaborators. The prospective study material was composed of cDNA or gDNA derived from T cells, B-cell-depleted T cells, or PBMCs. Study-level results and caveats: The quantity of clinical and demographic metadata differed by source and by participant and was supplied without curation.

Whole blood was collected in K2EDTA tubes by collaborating institutions according to the institutions' own protocols. For TCRbeta analysis, collaborators shipped samples in one of three forms: frozen whole blood, isolated PBMCs, or DNA extracted from either of those sample types. The immunoSEQ Assay, a bias-controlled multiplex PCR, was used to amplify TCRbeta CDR3 regions from genomic DNA. Per the authors' processing: Nucleated cell counts per sample were estimated from amplification of reference gene primers within the assay. To quantify the absolute abundance of each unique TCRbeta CDR3 rearrangement, sequence reads were collapsed and filtered. For each sample, productive Simpson clonality was calculated as the square root of Simpson's diversity index over productive rearrangements. In its TCRdb copy, this immuneACCESS table keeps in-frame sequences only and misses some clones. Where compared with another copy, unresolved V genes explain less than half of these, and the others have no known cause. The V and J calls and clone size are taken from that table; D and trimming were inferred from the DNA. The sample table holds about 380,000 clones, of which 85% were seen once. The top ten constitute 3.6% of the sample.

V lost 4 bases and J lost 2 bases; the stretch between them is 8 bases long. The CDR3 covers 12 residues, taking in both the cysteine and the phenylalanine. CDR3 DNA is the only sequence kept; it has 36 bases, read in frame from the first base. CDR1 SQVTM and CDR2 ANQGSEA were looked up in the germline V gene. Points on this clone: No antigen is known for it. Per-base qualities were not stored, and no clone one base away is much larger. The same CDR3 also results from other DNA sequences found in this sample.

The sample was peripheral blood. The receptor was derived from a woman aged 18-35 years with acute or convalescent COVID-19. The sequence joins TRBV29-1 to TRBJ1-2, and perhaps TRBD1 as D gene, on 5 matching bases. Here is the DNA: TGCAGCGTTGGGGAGGGGAACTATGGCTACACCTTC. The encoded protein is CSVGEGNYGYTF.